This entry concerns a single TCR beta chain. PCR amplification relied on 60 Vbeta primers (plus 13 Jbeta primers). Repertoires were generated with immunoSEQ multiplex PCR, while TCRdb's copy carries only in-frame clones and drops some. The profile shows 150,000 to 200,000 clones, roughly 75% of them singletons. This specimen belongs to a study of cytomegalovirus exposure and HLA in healthy donors. Trimming removed 6 bases at V and 10 bases at J, with 16 bases between. Germline CDR1 SGHKS, CDR2 YYEKEE (reference sequence). This CDR3 has 12 residues. The V and J genes are TRBV5-5 and TRBJ1-2, with D perhaps TRBD1 (5 bases). The sample was PBMCs. The clonotype was recovered from a woman aged 25 to 39 in good health and CMV-seronegative. Here the CDR3 DNA reads TGTGCCAGCATCCGCGACAGCTTCCCCTACACCTTC. It codes for CASIRDSFPYTF. Drawing the rest from reference TRBV5-5 and TRBJ1-2, the complete variable domain is DAGVTQSPTHLIKTRGQQVTLRCSPISGHKSVSWYQQVLGQGPQFIFQYYEKEERGRGNFPDRFSARQFPNYSSELNVNALLLGDSALYLCASIRDSFPYTFGSGTRLTVV.